The source of this T cell receptor beta chain is a study of blood T cell repertoires in COVID-19. The wider study: The study drew acute and convalescent COVID-19 samples from the United States, Italy and Spain.

V lost 5 bases and J lost 7; bases outside the gene matches: 11. Germline CDR1 reads SGHNT; CDR2 reads YYREEE (reference sequence). CDR3 length equals 15 residues. Method: immunoSEQ multiplex PCR; TCRdb's copy keeps in-frame clones and lacks some. There are about 290,000 clones in the sample; 85% occur only once, and 4.1% lies in the top ten. V gene TRBV5-4 combines with J gene TRBJ2-5; TRBD2 agrees at 10 bases. The sequence came from a woman in her fifties or sixties with active or convalescent COVID-19. Input material: peripheral blood. The CDR3 here is CASSYSGLASWTQYF. CDR3 sequence (DNA): TGTGCCAGCAGTTACTCGGGACTAGCGTCGTGGACCCAGTACTTC.